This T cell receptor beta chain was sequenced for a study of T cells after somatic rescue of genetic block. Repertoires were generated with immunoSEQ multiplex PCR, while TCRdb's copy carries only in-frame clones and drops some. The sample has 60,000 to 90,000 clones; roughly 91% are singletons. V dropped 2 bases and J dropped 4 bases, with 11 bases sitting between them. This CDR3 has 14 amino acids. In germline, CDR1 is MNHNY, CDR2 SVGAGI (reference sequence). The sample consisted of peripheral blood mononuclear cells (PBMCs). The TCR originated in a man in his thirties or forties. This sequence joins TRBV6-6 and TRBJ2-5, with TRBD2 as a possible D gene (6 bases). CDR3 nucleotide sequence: TGTGCCAGCAGTTACGTCGGAGGGTCAGAGACCCAGTACTTC. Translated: CASSYVGGSETQYF.